The 9 T cell receptor beta chains presented below share a single source sample, sequenced in a study of T cells after yellow fever vaccination. In TCRdb, the 5' RACE reads were re-called with MiXCR into one record per CDR3 protein. This repertoire shows 100,000 to 150,000 distinct CDR3 sequences, about 15% found once; its top ten account for about 42%. Sequenced here: CD8+ T cells sorted from PBMCs, sampled 5 days after the yellow fever booster vaccination. The receptors were gathered from a young man who received the YFV17D yellow fever vaccine.

This clonotype was counted a few times. The V call is TRBV6-5, the J call TRBJ2-1, with TRBD1 identical over 9 bases. This CDR3 is built from 17 residues. In germline, CDR1 is MNHEY, CDR2 SVGAGI. Trimming cost V 0 bases and J 0 bases; bases outside gene matches: 3. CDR3 nucleotides: TGTGCCAGCAGTTACTCGGGGACAGGGATCTCCTACAATGAGCAGTTCTTC. It codes for CASSYSGTGISYNEQFF.

This clonotype occurred many times. The genes are TRBV7-8 and TRBJ2-1; TRBD2 agrees at 11 bases. V trimming: 5 bases; J trimming: 7 bases; junction bases outside the gene matches: 10. Germline V gives CDR1 SGHVS, CDR2 FQNEAQ. CDR3 size: 16 residues. The CDR3 DNA sequence: TGTGCCAGCAGCGTACTAGCGGGGGTCGACAGGAATGAGCAGTTCTTC. It yields the protein CASSVLAGVDRNEQFF.

In its sample, this clonotype was seen a few times. This chain joins TRBV7-9 and TRBJ2-7; a possible D gene is TRBD1 (6 bases). Trimming left V 5 bases short and J 7 bases short, with 18 bases between. The V gene's germline CDR1 is SEHNR and CDR2 FQNEAQ (reference sequence). The CDR3 contains 14 residues. CDR3 residues: CASSPPRGIREQYF. For the CDR3, the DNA is TGTGCCAGCAGCCCTCCGAGGGGGATAAGGGAGCAGTACTTC.

This chain uses TRBV7-9 with TRBJ2-7, with TRBD1 identical over 7 bases. J gave up 2 bases and V 5 bases, and 12 bases lay outside the gene matches. The CDR3 totals 16 residues. Germline V lookup: CDR1 SEHNR, CDR2 FQNEAQ (reference sequence). For the CDR3, the DNA is TGTGCCAGCAGCCAGCCCGGGACAGCCTTAACCTACGAGCAGTACTTC. Protein: CASSQPGTALTYEQYF. Looking up the rest from reference TRBV7-9 and TRBJ2-7 gives the full variable domain: DTGVSQNPRHKITKRGQNVTFRCDPISEHNRLYWYRQTLGQGPEFLTYFQNEAQLEKSRLLSDRFSAERPKGSFSTLEIQRTEQGDSAMYLCASSQPGTALTYEQYFGPGTRLTVT.

This clonotype was picked up many times. The rearrangement joins TRBV9 to TRBJ1-2; tentative D call: TRBD1 (5 bases). V lost 4 bases, J lost 3 bases, and 16 bases lay in between. This CDR3 has 15 amino acids. The germline V gene encodes CDR1 SGDLS and CDR2 YYNGEE. The CDR3 protein is CASSPRVSRDYGYTF. DNA for the CDR3: TGTGCCAGCAGCCCCAGGGTTTCCAGGGACTATGGCTACACCTTC.

Only a few counts were recorded for this clonotype. The CDR3 region is CASSGQGVGYGYTF. In DNA form, the CDR3 reads TGTGCCAGCAGCGGTCAGGGGGTAGGGTATGGCTACACCTTC. V gene TRBV9 combines with J gene TRBJ1-2; 7 bases align to TRBD1. Trimming removed 3 bases from V and 5 bases from J; junction bases left unmatched: 7. The CDR3 spans 14 residues. CDR1 and CDR2 (germline): SGDLS, YYNGEE.

The chain employs TRBV5-5 and TRBJ2-1; D tentatively reads TRBD1 or TRBD2 (6 bases each). The germline V gene encodes CDR1 SGHKS and CDR2 YYEKEE (reference sequence). The CDR3 loop spans 15 amino acids. V shed 0 bases and J shed 6 bases, with 13 bases lying between them. CDR3 residues: CASSLVGGGGNEQFF. The CDR3 nucleotides are TGTGCCAGCAGCTTGGTCGGTGGAGGGGGCAATGAGCAGTTCTTC.

The chain employs TRBV4-2 and TRBJ2-3; the D gene is possibly TRBD1 (5 bases). Trimming stripped 1 base from V and 4 bases from J, with 9 bases between. The germline V gene has CDR1 LGHNA and CDR2 YNFKEQ. The CDR3 loop spans 14 amino acids. The CDR3 sequence is CASSQVKGADTQYF. DNA of the CDR3: TGTGCCAGCAGCCAAGTAAAAGGGGCAGATACGCAGTATTTT.

This clonotype was seen a handful of times. The rearrangement links TRBV12-3 or TRBV12-4 to TRBJ2-1; TRBD1 matches 10 bases. After removal of 5 bases from V and 5 bases from J, the junction contained 3 bases not matched to a gene. This CDR3 region has 14 residues. In DNA, the CDR3 is TGTGCCAGCAGTGGAGGACAGGGGGACAATGAGCAGTTCTTC. This codes for CASSGGQGDNEQFF.